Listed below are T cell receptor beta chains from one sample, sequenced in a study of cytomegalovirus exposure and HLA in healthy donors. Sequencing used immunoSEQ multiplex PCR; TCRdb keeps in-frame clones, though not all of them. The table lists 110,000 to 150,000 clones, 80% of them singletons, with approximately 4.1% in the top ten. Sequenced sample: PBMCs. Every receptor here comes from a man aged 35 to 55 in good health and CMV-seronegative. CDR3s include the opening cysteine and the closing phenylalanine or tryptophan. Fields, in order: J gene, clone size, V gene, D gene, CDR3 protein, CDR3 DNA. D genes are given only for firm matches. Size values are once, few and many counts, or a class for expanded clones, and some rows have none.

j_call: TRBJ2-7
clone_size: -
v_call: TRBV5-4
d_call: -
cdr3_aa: CASSLAWSSYEQYF
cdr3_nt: TGTGCCAGCAGCTTAGCATGGAGCTCCTACGAGCAGTACTTC

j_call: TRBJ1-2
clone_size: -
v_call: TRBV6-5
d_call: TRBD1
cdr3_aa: CASSYKQGPLDYGYTF
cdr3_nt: TGTGCCAGCAGTTACAAACAGGGGCCCCTTGACTATGGCTACACCTTC

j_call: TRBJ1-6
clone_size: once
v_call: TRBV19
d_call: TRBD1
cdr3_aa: CASRTGGVWNNSPLHF
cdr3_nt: TGTGCCAGTAGGACAGGGGGCGTGTGGAATAATTCACCCCTCCACTTT

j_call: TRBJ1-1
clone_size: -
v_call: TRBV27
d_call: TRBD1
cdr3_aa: CASSWDRGGGTEAFF
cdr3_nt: TGTGCCAGCAGCTGGGACAGGGGCGGAGGGACTGAAGCTTTCTTT

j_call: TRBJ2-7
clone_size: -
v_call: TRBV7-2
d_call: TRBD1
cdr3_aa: CASSLAPGQGYEQYF
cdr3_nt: TGTGCCAGCAGCTTAGCCCCGGGACAGGGCTACGAGCAGTACTTC

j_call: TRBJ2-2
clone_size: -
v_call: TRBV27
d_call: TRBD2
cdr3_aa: CASSLATSGGNTGELFF
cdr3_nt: TGTGCCAGCAGTCTTGCTACTAGCGGGGGGAACACCGGGGAGCTGTTTTTT

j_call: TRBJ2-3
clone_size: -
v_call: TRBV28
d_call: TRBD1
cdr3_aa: CASSLSGTGTDTQYF
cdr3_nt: TGTGCCAGCAGTTTATCGGGGACAGGCACAGATACGCAGTATTTT

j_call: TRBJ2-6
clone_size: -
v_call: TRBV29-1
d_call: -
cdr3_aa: CSVGLTSGANVLTF
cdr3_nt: TGCAGCGTCGGACTCACCTCTGGGGCCAACGTCCTGACTTTC

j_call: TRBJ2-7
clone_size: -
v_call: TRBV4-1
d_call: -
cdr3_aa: CASSKQGTFSYEQYF
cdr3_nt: TGCGCCAGCAGCAAGCAAGGGACATTCTCCTACGAGCAGTACTTC

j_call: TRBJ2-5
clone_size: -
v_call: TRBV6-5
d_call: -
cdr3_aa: CASSFSQFKETQYF
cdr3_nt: TGTGCCAGCAGTTTCTCTCAGTTCAAGGAGACCCAGTACTTC

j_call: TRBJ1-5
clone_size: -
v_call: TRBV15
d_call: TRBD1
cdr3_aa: CATRQGVIGNQPQHF
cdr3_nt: TGTGCCACCAGACAGGGGGTAATTGGCAATCAGCCCCAGCATTTT

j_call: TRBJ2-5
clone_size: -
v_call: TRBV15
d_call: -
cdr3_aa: CATSSSTGLLQETQYF
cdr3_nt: TGTGCCACCAGCAGTTCCACGGGACTCCTACAAGAGACCCAGTACTTC

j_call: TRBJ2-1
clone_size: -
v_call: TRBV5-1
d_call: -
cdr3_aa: CASSLALENEQFF
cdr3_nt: TGCGCCAGCAGCTTGGCCCTAGAGAATGAGCAGTTCTTC

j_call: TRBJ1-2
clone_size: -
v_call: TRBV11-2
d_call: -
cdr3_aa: CASSFGVQNYGYTF
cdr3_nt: TGTGCCAGCAGCTTCGGGGTGCAAAACTATGGCTACACCTTC

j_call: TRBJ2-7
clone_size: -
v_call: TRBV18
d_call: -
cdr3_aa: CASSPPDLTYEQYF
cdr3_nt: TGTGCCAGCTCACCACCAGACTTGACCTACGAGCAGTACTTC

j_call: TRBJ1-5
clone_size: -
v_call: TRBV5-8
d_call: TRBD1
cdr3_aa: CASSSGFGTGISQPQHF
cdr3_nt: TGTGCCAGCAGCTCGGGATTTGGGACAGGGATAAGTCAGCCCCAGCATTTT

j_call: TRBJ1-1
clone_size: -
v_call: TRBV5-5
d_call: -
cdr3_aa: CASTSGMNTEAFF
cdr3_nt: TGTGCCAGCACCTCAGGAATGAACACTGAAGCTTTCTTT

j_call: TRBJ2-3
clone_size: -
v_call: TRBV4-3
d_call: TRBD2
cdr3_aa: CASSLTTGLETDTQYF
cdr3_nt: TGCGCCAGCAGCCTCACGACCGGACTAGAAACAGATACGCAGTATTTT

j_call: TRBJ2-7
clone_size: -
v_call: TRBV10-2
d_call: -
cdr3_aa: CATGSSTSSYEQYF
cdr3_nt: TGCGCCACAGGGTCCTCCACCTCATCCTACGAGCAGTACTTC

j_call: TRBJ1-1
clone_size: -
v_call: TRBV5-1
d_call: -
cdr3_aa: CASSPSTGNTEAFF
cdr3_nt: TGCGCCAGCAGCCCCTCGACAGGGAACACTGAAGCTTTCTTT

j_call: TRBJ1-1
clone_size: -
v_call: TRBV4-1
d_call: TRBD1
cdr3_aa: CASSHSSRTGRKTEAFF
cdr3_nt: TGCGCCAGCAGCCACTCGTCCCGGACAGGGAGGAAAACTGAAGCTTTCTTT

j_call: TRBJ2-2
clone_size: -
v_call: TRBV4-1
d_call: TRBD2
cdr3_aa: CASRASGGAYTGELFF
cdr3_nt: TGCGCCAGCAGGGCTAGCGGGGGGGCTTATACCGGGGAGCTGTTTTTT

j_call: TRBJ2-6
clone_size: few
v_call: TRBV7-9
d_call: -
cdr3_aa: CASSPRVAGANVLTF
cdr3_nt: TGTGCCAGCAGCCCCCGTGTAGCTGGGGCCAACGTCCTGACTTTC

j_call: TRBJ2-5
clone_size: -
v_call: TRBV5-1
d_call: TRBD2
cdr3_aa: CASSRAGGLGETQYF
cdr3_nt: TGCGCCAGCAGCAGAGCGGGGGGGCTTGGAGAGACCCAGTACTTC

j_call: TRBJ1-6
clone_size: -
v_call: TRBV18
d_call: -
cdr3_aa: CASSPWNMEDSPLHF
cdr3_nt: TGTGCCAGCTCACCATGGAACATGGAGGATTCACCCCTCCACTTT

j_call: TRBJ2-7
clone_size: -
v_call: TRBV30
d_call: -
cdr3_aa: CAWSVEGYEQYF
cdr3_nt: TGTGCCTGGAGTGTGGAGGGCTACGAGCAGTACTTC

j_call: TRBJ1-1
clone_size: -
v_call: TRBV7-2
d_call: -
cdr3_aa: CASSFTGRTEAFF
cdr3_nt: TGTGCCAGCAGCTTCACAGGGCGCACTGAAGCTTTCTTT

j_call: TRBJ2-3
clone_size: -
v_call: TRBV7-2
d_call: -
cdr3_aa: CASSLEWPRRTLTDTQYF
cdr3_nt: TGTGCCAGCAGCTTAGAGTGGCCGAGGCGAACCCTCACAGATACGCAGTATTTT

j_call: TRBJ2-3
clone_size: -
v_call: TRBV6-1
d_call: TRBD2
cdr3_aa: CASSEKTSGALQYF
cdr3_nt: TGTGCCAGCAGTGAAAAGACTAGCGGGGCCTTGCAGTATTTT

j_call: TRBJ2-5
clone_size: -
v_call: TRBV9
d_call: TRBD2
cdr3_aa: CASSVEVGGAAETQYF
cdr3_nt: TGTGCCAGCAGCGTAGAAGTCGGGGGGGCGGCTGAGACCCAGTACTTC

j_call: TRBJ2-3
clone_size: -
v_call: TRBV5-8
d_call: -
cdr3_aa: CASSLKFQVTDTQYF
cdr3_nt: TGTGCCAGCAGCTTGAAGTTTCAGGTTACAGATACGCAGTATTTT

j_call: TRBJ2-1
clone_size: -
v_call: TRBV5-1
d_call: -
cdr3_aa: CASSLGQSGTNEQFF
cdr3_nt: TGCGCCAGCAGCCTCGGACAGTCGGGGACCAATGAGCAGTTCTTC

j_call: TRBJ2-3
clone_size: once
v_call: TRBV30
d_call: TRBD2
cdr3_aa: CAWSVPGTSGTDTQYF
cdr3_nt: TGTGCCTGGAGTGTACCCGGGACTAGCGGCACAGATACGCAGTATTTT

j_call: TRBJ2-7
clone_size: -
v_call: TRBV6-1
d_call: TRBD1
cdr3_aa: CASSVTTGSYEQYF
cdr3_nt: TGTGCCAGCAGTGTTACGACAGGGTCCTACGAGCAGTACTTC

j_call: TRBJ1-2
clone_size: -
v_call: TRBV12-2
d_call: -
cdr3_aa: CASRLAGPDGYTF
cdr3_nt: TGTGCAAGTCGCTTAGCCGGTCCGGATGGCTACACCTTC

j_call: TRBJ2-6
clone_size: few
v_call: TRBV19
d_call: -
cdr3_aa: CASTYSGANVLTF
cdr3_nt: TGTGCCAGTACCTACTCTGGGGCCAACGTCCTGACTTTC

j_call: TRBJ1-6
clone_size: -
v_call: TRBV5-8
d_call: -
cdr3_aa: CASSLESQALINSPLHF
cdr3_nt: TGTGCCAGCAGCTTGGAGTCCCAGGCCCTGATTAATTCACCCCTCCACTTT

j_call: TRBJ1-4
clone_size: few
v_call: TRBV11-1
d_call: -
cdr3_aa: CASRSGSDEKLFF
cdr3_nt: TGTGCCAGCAGATCAGGGTCGGATGAAAAACTGTTTTTT

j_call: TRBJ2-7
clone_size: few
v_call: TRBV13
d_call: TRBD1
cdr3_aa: CASSLVGQGRSEQYF
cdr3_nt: TGTGCCAGCAGCTTAGTTGGACAGGGAAGGTCCGAGCAGTACTTC

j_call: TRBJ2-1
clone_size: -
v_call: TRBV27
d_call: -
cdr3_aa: CASSNQGNEQFF
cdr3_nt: TGTGCCAGCAGCAATCAGGGCAATGAGCAGTTCTTC

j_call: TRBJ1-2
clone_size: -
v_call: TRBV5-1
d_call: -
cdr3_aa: CASSPRREPNYGYTF
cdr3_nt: TGCGCCAGCAGCCCTAGACGGGAGCCTAACTATGGCTACACCTTC

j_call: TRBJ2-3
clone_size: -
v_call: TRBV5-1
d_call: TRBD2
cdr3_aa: CASSFPTAGGPDTQYF
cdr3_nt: TGCGCCAGCAGCTTCCCGACGGCGGGGGGGCCAGATACGCAGTATTTT

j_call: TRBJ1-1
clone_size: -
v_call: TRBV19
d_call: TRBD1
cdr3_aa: CASSSFPGQPGRAFF
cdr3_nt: TGTGCCAGTAGTTCGTTTCCGGGACAGCCAGGCAGGGCTTTCTTT

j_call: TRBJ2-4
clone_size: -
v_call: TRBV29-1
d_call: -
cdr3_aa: CSAGNPQAKNIQYF
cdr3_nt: TGCAGCGCGGGGAACCCTCAGGCCAAAAACATTCAGTACTTC

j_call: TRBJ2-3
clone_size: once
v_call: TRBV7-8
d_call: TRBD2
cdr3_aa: CASSLGLAGFTDTQYF
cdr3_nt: TGTGCCAGCAGCTTAGGGTTAGCGGGTTTCACAGATACGCAGTATTTT

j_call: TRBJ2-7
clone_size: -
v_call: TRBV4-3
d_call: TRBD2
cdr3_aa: CASSQDREGFEQYF
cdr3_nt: TGCGCCAGCAGCCAAGATCGGGAGGGATTCGAGCAGTACTTC

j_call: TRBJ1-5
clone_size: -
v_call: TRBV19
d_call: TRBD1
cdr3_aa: CASKQGMEPQHF
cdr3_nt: TGTGCCAGTAAACAGGGGATGGAGCCCCAGCATTTT

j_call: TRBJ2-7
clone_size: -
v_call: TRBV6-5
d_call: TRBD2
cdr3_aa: CASSRNRGGGGEQYF
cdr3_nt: TGTGCCAGCAGTCGTAACCGGGGGGGAGGGGGCGAGCAGTACTTC

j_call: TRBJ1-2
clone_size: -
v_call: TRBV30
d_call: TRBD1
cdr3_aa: CAWSVQGDYGYTF
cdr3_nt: TGTGCCTGGAGTGTACAGGGGGATTATGGCTACACCTTC

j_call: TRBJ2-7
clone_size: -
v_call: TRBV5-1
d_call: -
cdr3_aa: CASRKGGVGRTTYEQYF
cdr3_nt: TGCGCCAGCCGCAAGGGAGGTGTCGGCAGGACGACCTACGAGCAGTACTTC

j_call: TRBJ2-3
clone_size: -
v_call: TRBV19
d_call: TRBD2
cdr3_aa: CASSIERGIDTQYF
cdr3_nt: TGTGCCAGTAGTATCGAGCGGGGGATAGATACGCAGTATTTT

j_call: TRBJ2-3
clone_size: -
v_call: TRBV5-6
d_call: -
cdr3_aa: CASSLRLSRADTQYF
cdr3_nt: TGTGCCAGCAGCTTGCGGCTCAGTCGGGCAGATACGCAGTATTTT

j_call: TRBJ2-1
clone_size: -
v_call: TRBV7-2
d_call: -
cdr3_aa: CASSLDSRPYYNEQFF
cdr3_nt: TGTGCCAGCAGCTTAGATTCGCGGCCGTACTACAATGAGCAGTTCTTC

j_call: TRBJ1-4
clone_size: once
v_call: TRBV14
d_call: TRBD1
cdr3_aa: CASSQGTGLETNEKLFF
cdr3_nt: TGTGCCAGCAGCCAAGGGACAGGGCTTGAGACTAATGAAAAACTGTTTTTT

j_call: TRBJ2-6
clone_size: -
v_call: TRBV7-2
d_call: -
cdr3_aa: CASSLRGGANVLTF
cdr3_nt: TGTGCCAGCAGCTTAAGGGGTGGGGCCAACGTCCTGACTTTC